Sequencing of this TCR beta chain was carried out in a study of T cell repertoires in cytomegalovirus infection. Findings and caveats of the study: The response measured ex vivo was dominated by TCR beta clonotypes (HLA-C-restricted and CMV-specific).

MiXCR, applied by TCRdb to the reads, yields one record per CDR3 protein. The sample yields 900,000 to 950,000 distinct CDR3 sequences, about a third seen once. Germline CDR1 reads SEHNR; CDR2 reads FQNEAQ (reference sequence). The ends were cut back, 4 bases at V and 6 bases at J, with 17 bases in the middle. The CDR3 has 15 residues. This clonotype was seen more than once but under ten times. Its antigen is unidentified. The input for sequencing was cultured CD8+ T cells from PBMCs, taken from culture after CMV antigen stimulation. The clonotype originates from a human donor in good health (CMV status not recorded). Some clones in this sample may be carry-over from other donors' samples. The chain is built from TRBV7-9 and TRBJ2-3; D could derive from TRBD1 or TRBD2 (5 bases each). CDR3 bases: TGTGCCAGCAGCTGGCCGGGACCCCATGGGGATACGCAGTATTTT. Its protein is CASSWPGPHGDTQYF.